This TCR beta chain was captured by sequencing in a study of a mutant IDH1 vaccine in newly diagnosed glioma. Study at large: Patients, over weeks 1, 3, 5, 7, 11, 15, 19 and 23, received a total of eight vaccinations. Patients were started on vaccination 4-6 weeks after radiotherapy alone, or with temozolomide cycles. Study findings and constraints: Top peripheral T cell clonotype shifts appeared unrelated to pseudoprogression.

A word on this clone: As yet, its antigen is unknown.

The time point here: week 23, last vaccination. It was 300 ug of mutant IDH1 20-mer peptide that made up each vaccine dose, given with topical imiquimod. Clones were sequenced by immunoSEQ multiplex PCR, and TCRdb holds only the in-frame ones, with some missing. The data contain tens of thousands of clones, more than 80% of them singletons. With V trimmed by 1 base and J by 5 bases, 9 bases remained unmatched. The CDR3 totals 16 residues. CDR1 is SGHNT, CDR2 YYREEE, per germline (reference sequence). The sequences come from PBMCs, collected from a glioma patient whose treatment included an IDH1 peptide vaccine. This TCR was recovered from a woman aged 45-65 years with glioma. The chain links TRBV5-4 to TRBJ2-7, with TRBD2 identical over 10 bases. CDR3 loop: CASSLRAGGPQNEQYF. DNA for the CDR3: TGTGCCAGCAGCTTGAGAGCGGGAGGGCCTCAGAACGAGCAGTACTTC.